Below are 6 T cell receptor beta chains sequenced from a single sample in a study of shared clonotypes between healthy human individuals. Profiling relied on immunoSEQ multiplex PCR, and the TCRdb table lists in-frame clones only, not all of them. The sample holds about 2.1 million clones, 90% to 95% seen once. As defined, naive CD8 cells were CD45RO-negative and positively selected for CCR7, with terminally differentiated effector memory CD45RA+ cells excluded. The sample comprised naive CD8+ T cells from PBMCs. The source of these receptors is a man between 18 and 35 years old in good health. Some clones in this sample may be carry-over from other donors' samples.

This chain uses TRBV15 with TRBJ1-2; the D gene is possibly TRBD1 (5 bases). Germline-derived CDR1 and CDR2 are LNHNV and YYDKDF (reference sequence). V was pared by 0 bases and J by 2 bases, with 10 bases between. The CDR3 runs 15 residues. The CDR3 loop is CATSRDARVNYGYTF. In DNA, the CDR3 is TGTGCCACCAGCAGAGATGCCAGGGTGAACTATGGCTACACCTTC.

This chain links TRBV28 with TRBJ2-1; the D gene is possibly TRBD1 (5 bases). CDR3 size: 14 residues. Germline CDR1 and CDR2: MDHEN and SYDVKM. V was clipped by 7 bases and J by 14 bases, with 24 bases between them. The CDR3 DNA is TGTGCCAGCACCAGGGCAGAAGGAGCGCTGTTGGAGTTCTTC. It specifies CASTRAEGALLEFF.

J is TRBJ2-2 and V is TRBV7-8; possible D gene TRBD2, 6 bases. V lost 2 bases to trimming and J lost 6 bases, with 10 bases between them. The germline CDR1 and CDR2 sequences are SGHVS and FQNEAQ. The CDR3 has 14 residues. CDR3 DNA sequence: TGTGCCAGCAGCTTATTATGGGAGGCCGGGGAGCTGTTTTTT. Translating gives CASSLLWEAGELFF.

This clone was detected a few times. The chain recombines TRBV9 with TRBJ1-2; 7 bases line up with TRBD1. V shed 3 bases and J 5 bases; nucleotides not matched to a gene: 7. The CDR3 length is 14 residues. Germline V gives CDR1 SGDLS, CDR2 YYNGEE. The CDR3 region is CASSEGQVGYGYTF. CDR3 coding DNA: TGTGCCAGCAGCGAAGGACAGGTTGGGTATGGCTACACCTTC.

The gene calls are TRBV27 and TRBJ1-5, with D tentatively TRBD1 (5 bases). CDR3 length equals 17 residues. Trimming stripped 5 bases from V and 0 bases from J, with 17 bases between. CDR1 is MNHEY and CDR2 is SMNVEV in the germline V gene (reference sequence). This chain's CDR3 is CASSLEGTDFSNQPQHF. CDR3 bases: TGTGCCAGCAGTCTCGAAGGGACGGATTTTAGCAATCAGCCCCAGCATTTT.

The chain is built from TRBV7-9 and TRBJ2-7; D is unclear. V lost 4 bases and J 2 bases, leaving 15 bases between the germline ends. The CDR3 length is 15 residues. CDR1 is SEHNR and CDR2 is FQNEAQ in the germline V gene (reference sequence). The chain's CDR3 is CASSWAETSTYEQYF. In DNA form, the CDR3 reads TGTGCCAGCAGCTGGGCGGAGACTTCCACCTACGAGCAGTACTTC.